Below, 20 T cell receptor beta chains from the same sample are listed, as sequenced in a study of T cells in localized non-small cell lung cancer (dated by TCRdb to the early 2020s). Library preparation used the immunoSEQ multiplex PCR assay. The source is immuneACCESS, and TCRdb retained only in-frame sequences with V and J called. Part of the clones is not carried over; for the studies checked, unresolved V genes explain less than half of this, and the remainder is unexplained. This sample is represented by about 3,000 clones; nearly 25% of them were singletons. Jointly, the top ten make up 15% to 20% of the sample. Sample: lung tumor tissue, taken before any cancer treatment. Receptors originate from a female donor at least 60 years old with stage III lung adenocarcinoma.

The genes are TRBV28 and TRBJ2-3, with D perhaps matching TRBD2 (5 bases). Trimming removed 3 bases from V and 1 base from J, with 8 bases in between. The CDR3 spans 14 residues. Germline CDR1 MDHEN, CDR2 SYDVKM. The CDR3 DNA sequence: TGTGCCAGCAGTTTCCTAGCCGGCACAGATACGCAGTATTTT. Amino acid sequence: CASSFLAGTDTQYF.

This clone ranks as medium-sized (0.01 to 0.1%). The chain recombines TRBV9 with TRBJ1-4; the match to TRBD1 covers 10 bases. This CDR3 has 16 amino acids. V was clipped by 3 bases and J by 5 bases; unmatched bases: 7. Per germline, CDR1 SGDLS and CDR2 YYNGEE. CDR3 loop: CASSGSGTGVNEKLFF. For the CDR3, the DNA is TGTGCCAGCAGCGGGTCCGGGACAGGGGTAAATGAAAAACTGTTTTTT. Based on the CDR3 plus reference TRBV9 and TRBJ1-4, the full variable domain is DSGVTQTPKHLITATGQRVTLRCSPRSGDLSVYWYQQSLDQGLQFLIQYYNGEERAKGNILERFSAQQFPDLHSELNLSSLELGDSALYFCASSGSGTGVNEKLFFGSGTQLSVL.

The chain carries TRBV18 and TRBJ2-1; D uncertain. The germline CDR1 and CDR2 sequences are KGHSH and LQKENI. Deletions cut 5 bases from V and 6 bases from J, with 8 bases between. There are 12 residues in the CDR3. The CDR3 DNA follows: TGTGCCAGCTCAACTCGTACCAATGAGCAGTTCTTC. Translated, it gives CASSTRTNEQFF.

This clone appeared a few times. The J gene is TRBJ1-2, the V gene TRBV18; no clear D. Germline V gene sequence: CDR1 KGHSH, CDR2 LQKENI. V was trimmed by 3 bases and J by 5 bases, leaving 10 bases between them. CDR3 length: 13 residues. In DNA, the CDR3 is TGTGCCAGCTCACCGGGTGATGGGTATGGCTACACCTTC. Translation gives CASSPGDGYGYTF.

This clone has a handful of counts. The chain joins TRBV14 to TRBJ2-1, with TRBD2 matching over 12 bases. Germline values: CDR1 SGHDN, CDR2 FVKESK. After removal of 5 bases from V and 7 bases from J, the junction contained 9 bases not matched to a gene. The CDR3 totals 16 residues. The CDR3 here is CASSSRTSGTRNEQFF. CDR3 in DNA: TGTGCCAGCAGCTCCCGGACTAGCGGGACTCGGAATGAGCAGTTCTTC.

The chain employs TRBV5-1 and TRBJ2-7; TRBD2 matches 10 bases. CDR1 SGHRS and CDR2 YFSETQ come from the germline V gene. The V segment lost 4 bases and the J segment 5 bases; nucleotides outside the gene matches: 9. This CDR3 is 15 amino acids long. The CDR3 loop reads CASSLHGTSVNEQYF. CDR3 DNA: TGCGCCAGCAGCCTTCACGGGACTAGCGTTAACGAGCAGTACTTC. Full variable domain (missing parts from reference TRBV5-1 and TRBJ2-7): KAGVTQTPRYLIKTRGQQVTLSCSPISGHRSVSWYQQTPGQGLQFLFEYFSETQRNKGNFPGRFSGRQFSNSRSEMNVSTLELGDSALYLCASSLHGTSVNEQYFGPGTRLTVT.

This chain connects TRBV28 to TRBJ2-5; D gene uncertain. Germline V CDR1 and CDR2: MDHEN, SYDVKM. With 7 bases removed from V and 5 bases from J, the gap between germline ends came to 11 bases. The CDR3 totals 12 residues. The CDR3 nucleotides are TGTGCCAGCACCCGGACGAGGGAGACCCAGTACTTC. It translates to CASTRTRETQYF. The full variable domain, its missing parts supplied by reference TRBV28 and TRBJ2-5, is DVKVTQSSRYLVKRTGEKVFLECVQDMDHENMFWYRQDPGLGLRLIYFSYDVKMKEKGDIPEGYSVSREKKERFSLILESASTNQTSMYLCASTRTRETQYFGPGTRLLVL.

This clone was picked up a small number of times. The rearrangement uses TRBV16 and TRBJ2-3; 11 bases match TRBD2. Per germline, CDR1 KGHSY and CDR2 FQNENV. This CDR3 is built from 16 residues. V was pared by 7 bases and J by 2 bases, with 8 bases of the junction left unmatched. The CDR3 sequence: CASNQRLAGSTDTQYF. CDR3 bases: TGTGCCAGCAACCAGAGACTAGCGGGATCCACAGATACGCAGTATTTT.

The sample holds a few counts of this clone. This rearrangement joins TRBV6-8 to TRBJ1-4; D is ambiguous. From germline, CDR1 is MNHGY and CDR2 SAAAGT. Trimming took off 2 bases at V and 0 bases at J, with 7 bases between the two ends. This CDR3 contains 15 residues. The CDR3 is CASSYQAPTNEKLFF. The CDR3 nucleotides read TGTGCCAGCAGTTACCAAGCTCCAACTAATGAAAAACTGTTTTTT.

The V and J genes are TRBV6-8 and TRBJ2-3, with 11 bases lining up with TRBD2. Germline V CDR1 and CDR2: MNHGY, SAAAGT. The CDR3 covers 15 residues. J gave up 5 bases and V 5 bases, and 6 bases lay outside the gene matches. The CDR3 nucleotides are TGTGCCAGCAGTACTAGCGGGAGATGGGTAGATACGCAGTATTTT. It translates to CASSTSGRWVDTQYF.

The CDR3 nucleotides are TGCAGCGTTGGGGCTACAGGGGGCACCGGGGAGCTGTTTTTT. This codes for CSVGATGGTGELFF. V usage is TRBV29-1 and J usage is TRBJ2-2; 8 bases agree with TRBD1. V was pared by 4 bases and J by 4 bases, with 5 bases of the junction left unmatched. CDR1 and CDR2 from the germline V gene are SQVTM and ANQGSEA. This CDR3 is built from 14 residues.

The rearrangement joins TRBV11-1 to TRBJ2-1, with D maybe TRBD2 (6 bases). This CDR3 region has 14 residues. Germline CDR1 SGHAT, CDR2 FQDESV (reference sequence). The V end was cut by 3 bases, the J end by 10 bases, with 16 bases between. In nucleotides, the CDR3 is TGTGCCAGCAGCTTTCGCGGGAAGATGGGGGAGCAGTTCTTC. It yields the protein CASSFRGKMGEQFF.

This clone occurred a few times. The genes are TRBV6-8 and TRBJ2-7; 9 nucleotides match TRBD1. The trim removed 2 bases at V and 4 bases at J, leaving 3 bases unmatched. The CDR3 has 14 amino acids. Germline V CDR1 and CDR2: MNHGY, SAAAGT. As DNA, the CDR3 is TGTGCCAGCAGTTACGTGGACAGGGGTTACGAGCAGTACTTC. Its protein is CASSYVDRGYEQYF.

The V gene is TRBV19, the J gene TRBJ2-3; possibly TRBD1 or TRBD2 for D (5 bases each). The CDR3 consists of 16 residues. With 1 base removed from V and 3 bases from J, the gap between germline ends came to 14 bases. The germline V gene encodes CDR1 LNHDA and CDR2 SQIVND (reference sequence). The chain's CDR3 is CASSIVSGWRTDTQYF. The CDR3 DNA sequence: TGTGCCAGTAGTATAGTATCAGGGTGGAGGACAGATACGCAGTATTTT.

The chain recombines TRBV19 with TRBJ2-7; unclear D gene. CDR1 LNHDA and CDR2 SQIVND come from the germline V gene (reference sequence). V was cut by 3 bases and J by 9 bases, with 21 bases left in between. CDR3 length: 15 amino acids. CDR3 bases: TGTGCCAGTAGTATTGGATGGACCACACAAGCAGGGCAGTACTTC. Translation gives CASSIGWTTQAGQYF.

The gene calls are TRBV23-1 and TRBJ1-1; 11 positions match TRBD1. TRBV23-1 is filed as an ORF, its function uncertain. V lost 3 bases to trimming and J lost 1 base; unmatched junction nucleotides: 10. CDR3 length: 18 residues. CDR3 region: CASSHTSRDRGKNTEAFF. The CDR3 DNA follows: TGCGCCAGCAGTCACACGAGCCGGGACAGGGGGAAGAACACTGAAGCTTTCTTT.

A few counts support this clone. The chain's CDR3 is CASLQGSSSYNEQFF. Here the CDR3 DNA reads TGTGCCAGCTTACAGGGTTCGAGCTCCTACAATGAGCAGTTCTTC. This chain uses TRBV18 with TRBJ2-1, with D possibly matching TRBD1 (6 bases). The CDR3 runs 15 residues. V shed 7 bases and J shed 0 bases, with 13 bases lying between them. CDR1 is KGHSH and CDR2 is LQKENI in the germline V gene.

The chain recombines TRBV28 with TRBJ2-7, with 10 bases fitting TRBD2. Looked up from germline, CDR1 is MDHEN and CDR2 is SYDVKM. With 6 bases clipped from V and 5 bases from J, the junction kept 7 bases outside the gene matches. The CDR3 sequence is 14 residues long. In DNA, the CDR3 is TGTGCCAGCAGAAAACTAGCGGGGCAAAACGAGCAGTACTTC. This codes for CASRKLAGQNEQYF. The complete variable domain, with remaining parts taken from reference TRBV28 and TRBJ2-7, reads DVKVTQSSRYLVKRTGEKVFLECVQDMDHENMFWYRQDPGLGLRLIYFSYDVKMKEKGDIPEGYSVSREKKERFSLILESASTNQTSMYLCASRKLAGQNEQYFGPGTRLTVT.

The chain links TRBV7-6 to TRBJ2-1; TRBD2 agrees at 12 bases. This CDR3 is 19 amino acids long. Looked up from germline, CDR1 is SGHVS and CDR2 is FNYEAQ. Germline trimming cut 9 bases from V and 7 bases from J; bases unmatched to any gene: 22. CDR3 amino acids: CASRDPYRRSSGRVNEQFF. The DNA of the CDR3 is TGTGCCAGTAGGGACCCCTACCGCCGATCTAGCGGGAGGGTAAATGAGCAGTTCTTC. The full variable domain, in which reference TRBV7-6 and TRBJ2-1 provide the parts outside the CDR3, is GAGVSQSPRYKVTKRGQDVALRCDPISGHVSLYWYRQALGQGPEFLTYFNYEAQQDKSGLPNDRFSAERPEGSISTLTIQRTEQRDSAMYRCASRDPYRRSSGRVNEQFFGPGTRLTVL.

This clone was counted between two and nine times. The covered CDR3 bases are TGTGCCAGCAGTGAAGCCAGAAGGACAGCCTCCTACGAGCAGTAC. This gives the protein CASSEARRTASYEQY. The entire CDR3 is CASSEARRTASYEQYF. The chain has TRBV6-1 and TRBJ2-7, with a tentative D call TRBD1 (6 bases). The read ends 1 residue before the CDR3 terminus; that terminus is restored from the germline J gene. V was trimmed by 0 bases and J by 0 bases, leaving 12 bases between them. From germline, CDR1 is MNHNS and CDR2 SASEGT. CDR3 size: 16 residues.